This TCR beta chain emerged from a study of cytomegalovirus exposure and HLA in healthy donors. General study findings and limits: A previous analysis found most TCR beta V segments productive roughly 87% or roughly 30% of the time.

Only a few counts were recorded for this clone. Antigen: not known. Per germline, CDR1 SGHTA and CDR2 FQGNSA. The CDR3 totals 13 residues. The V gene end was trimmed by 5 bases and the J gene end by 6 bases; junction bases not matched to a gene: 6. The PCR made use of 60 Vbeta and 13 Jbeta primers. Profiling relied on immunoSEQ multiplex PCR, and the TCRdb table lists in-frame clones only, not all of them. This sample yields some 70,000 clones, of which 65% to 70% are seen a single time; less than 15% belongs to the top ten. This receptor was taken from a male donor in good health and CMV-seropositive. The sample comprised PBMCs. The chain recombines TRBV7-2 with TRBJ2-7; 8 bases are shared with TRBD2. CDR3 in DNA: TGTGCCAGCAGCACCCACGGGAGGGGCGAGCAGTACTTC. Translation: CASSTHGRGEQYF.